Listed below are T cell receptor beta chains from one sample, sequenced in a study of early T cells in non-severe SARS-CoV-2 infection. TCRdb used MiXCR to reprocess the 5' RACE reads, holding one entry per CDR3 protein. The sample consists of approximately 39,000 distinct CDR3 sequences, over 3.5% of them appearing once. The specimen sequenced was whole blood. Receptors were obtained from an adult who was a healthcare worker with PCR-confirmed SARS-CoV-2 infection or an uninfected control (not recorded which). Both conserved end residues are part of each CDR3. D genes are given only for firm matches. Not every row has a clone size; where given, it reads once, few, many or a size class.

NA TRBJ1-2 few TRBV18 TGTGCCAGCCGGTCGGCTAACTATGGCTACACCTTC CASRSANYGYTF
TRBD2 TRBJ2-1 many TRBV28 TGTGCCAGCAGTTCGACTAGCGGGTCCTACAATGAGCAGTTCTTC CASSSTSGSYNEQFF
TRBD2 TRBJ2-1 many TRBV7-6 TGTGCCAGCAGTACCTTCTCGACTAGCGGGGGGGTTCGGCCCAGCTCCTACAATGAGCAGTTCTTC CASSTFSTSGGVRPSSYNEQFF
TRBD1 TRBJ1-2 many TRBV15 TGTGCCACCAGCAGAGCCCCGGACAGGGGATCGGTCGGCTACACCTTC CATSRAPDRGSVGYTF
NA TRBJ2-3 many TRBV10-3 TGTGCCATCAGTGAGGGTCTCGCTAGTCGGGACACAGATACGCAGTATTTT CAISEGLASRDTDTQYF
NA TRBJ2-3 few TRBV5-1 TGCGCCAGCAGCTTGGTGGGAGCAGATACGCAGTATTTT CASSLVGADTQYF
TRBD2 TRBJ2-7 many TRBV15 TGTGCCACCAGCAAAACCCTGACTAGCGGGGGGTCCTACGAGCAGTACTTC CATSKTLTSGGSYEQYF
TRBD2 TRBJ2-3 many TRBV6-1 TGTGCCAGCGGGGGACTAGCGGGGTACACAGATACGCAGTATTTT CASGGLAGYTDTQYF
NA TRBJ2-1 many TRBV29-1 TGCAGCGTTGACCAGGATGAGCAGTTCTTC CSVDQDEQFF
TRBD1 TRBJ1-6 many TRBV2 TGTGCCAGCAGTCAGGGACAGGGGCATTCACCCCTCCACTTT CASSQGQGHSPLHF
NA TRBJ2-3 many TRBV11-3 TGTGCCAGCAGCACCCGTGAGGGGGGCGCAGATACGCAGTATTTT CASSTREGGADTQYF
NA TRBJ1-5 many TRBV5-8 TGTGCCAGCAGCCCGGCAGCTTATAGCAATCAGCCCCAGCATTTT CASSPAAYSNQPQHF
TRBD2 TRBJ2-5 NA TRBV20-1 TGCAGTGCTCCTAGACTAGCGGGGGCAAGAGAGACCCAGTACTTC CSAPRLAGARETQYF
NA TRBJ2-7 many TRBV12-3/TRBV12-4 TGTGCCAGCAGTTCCCTGGAGAGCTCCTACGAGCAGTACTTC CASSSLESSYEQYF
NA TRBJ2-7 few TRBV3-1 TGTGCCAGCAGCCGCTTGGAGTACGAGCAGTACTTC CASSRLEYEQYF
TRBD1 TRBJ2-7 few TRBV28 TGTGCCAGCAGTCGACAGGGGCCCTACGAGCAGTACTTC CASSRQGPYEQYF
NA TRBJ1-1 many TRBV6-5 TGTGCCAGCAGTTCCCCGAAATCGACGGAGGCTTTCTTT CASSSPKSTEAFF
NA TRBJ1-1 many TRBV7-6 TGTGCCAGTTCTCCCGGAGAGAACACTGAAGCTTTCTTT CASSPGENTEAFF
NA TRBJ1-3 many TRBV18 TGTGCCAGCTCACCAGGCCCCTCTGGAAACACCATATATTTT CASSPGPSGNTIYF
NA TRBJ1-3 many TRBV11-2 TGTGCCAGCAGCGCGTCCCAGGTCAAAGTCTCTGGAAACACCATATATTTT CASSASQVKVSGNTIYF
NA TRBJ2-3 few TRBV12-3/TRBV12-4 TGTGCCAGCAGTCTGCAACGGGGCTCGGGCACAGATACGCAGTATTTT CASSLQRGSGTDTQYF
TRBD1 TRBJ1-1 NA TRBV10-2 TGCGCCAGCAGTGTTGAGGGGGCCGGCACTGAAGCTTTCTTT CASSVEGAGTEAFF
NA TRBJ2-1 many TRBV29-1 TGCAGCGTTGAAAACATCCAGGGGCAGTTCTTC CSVENIQGQFF
NA TRBJ2-5 few TRBV12-3/TRBV12-4 TGTGCCAGCAGGGGGATGAACCAAGAGACCCAGTACTTC CASRGMNQETQYF
TRBD2 TRBJ2-1 many TRBV7-9 TGTGCCAGCAGCGCTTATACTAGCGCCAGTGAGCAGTTCTTC CASSAYTSASEQFF
NA TRBJ2-1 many TRBV7-8 TGTGCCAGCAGCCCCCGGGTGTACAATGAGCAGTTCTTC CASSPRVYNEQFF
NA TRBJ2-3 many TRBV10-3 TGTGCCACCGGCGAGGGGCTCGGCACAGATACGCAGTATTTT CATGEGLGTDTQYF
TRBD1 TRBJ2-7 many TRBV5-1 TGCGCCAGCAGCCTCGGGACAGCCAACTACGAGCAGTACTTC CASSLGTANYEQYF
NA TRBJ2-2 many TRBV7-2 TGTGCCAGCAGCTTAATCTCTGGGACCGGGGAGCTGTTTTTT CASSLISGTGELFF
NA TRBJ2-1 many TRBV20-1 TGCAGTGCCCGTGGGCCCAATGAGCAGTTCTTC CSARGPNEQFF
NA TRBJ2-5 once TRBV7-8 TGTGCCAGCAGCGCCAGGGTCCTACCGGGGACCCAGTACTTC CASSARVLPGTQYF
NA TRBJ2-1 large TRBV19 TGTGCCAGTAGTATAGCGGGGGTCGCCTACAATGAGCAGTTCTTC CASSIAGVAYNEQFF
TRBD1 TRBJ2-4 many TRBV20-1 TGCAGTGCCCTAGACAGGGCCATTCAGTACTTC CSALDRAIQYF
TRBD1 TRBJ1-5 many TRBV19 TGTGCCAGTAGTATCTCGATGGGACAGGGAGCACAGCCCCAGCATTTT CASSISMGQGAQPQHF
NA TRBJ2-5 many TRBV2 TGTGCCAGCAAGGCCTCCCGGGACAAAAAAGAGACCCAGTACTTC CASKASRDKKETQYF
TRBD2 TRBJ2-5 many TRBV29-1 TGCAGCGTTAGGACTAGCGGAGAGACCCAGTACTTC CSVRTSGETQYF
NA TRBJ1-3 NA TRBV3-1 TGTGCCAGCAGCCTCGGAACCCTCCCCATATATTTT CASSLGTLPIYF
NA TRBJ2-7 many TRBV6-6 TGTGCCAGCAGGGGGCTTGGGTACGAGCAGTACTTC CASRGLGYEQYF
NA TRBJ2-2 many TRBV29-1 TGCAGCGCGGACGCTCTGGCCGGGGAGCTGTTTTTT CSADALAGELFF
NA TRBJ1-6 many TRBV9 TGTGCCAGCAGCGTATTCGGACATAATTCACCCCTCCACTTT CASSVFGHNSPLHF
NA TRBJ2-5 many TRBV6-2/TRBV6-3 TGTGCCAGCAGTTACTCGGCCCTGTGGGGAAAAAAAGAGACCCAGTACTTC CASSYSALWGKKETQYF
NA TRBJ1-3 NA TRBV4-2 TGTGCCAGCAGCCAAGAGCGGACACACCTCTCTGGAAACACCATATATTTT CASSQERTHLSGNTIYF
NA TRBJ2-7 few TRBV7-9 TGTGCCAGCAGCCCGGACGGATACGAGCAGTACTTC CASSPDGYEQYF
NA TRBJ2-2 NA TRBV20-1 TGCAGTGCTCGCTCTTTATACACCGGGGAGCTGTTTTTT CSARSLYTGELFF
NA TRBJ2-7 NA TRBV3-1 TGTGCCAGCAGCGTCCGGGACATAGCCTACGAGCAGTACTTC CASSVRDIAYEQYF
TRBD1 TRBJ2-4 few TRBV7-3 TGTGCCAGCAGCACGGACAGGGAAAACATTCAGTACTTC CASSTDRENIQYF
TRBD2 TRBJ2-3 few TRBV7-2 TGTGCCAGCAGCCTTAGCGGGGGGATAGATACGCAGTATTTT CASSLSGGIDTQYF
NA TRBJ2-2 few TRBV2 TGTGCCAGCAGTGGTTACACGAACACCGGGGAGCTGTTTTTT CASSGYTNTGELFF
TRBD1 TRBJ1-6 many TRBV7-2 TGTGCCAGCAGGTCTACAGGGGTAGCATCCCTCCACTTT CASRSTGVASLHF
TRBD1 TRBJ1-6 NA TRBV5-5 TGTGCCAGCAGCCTAAGTGAGGACAGGGTTTCACCCCTCCACTTT CASSLSEDRVSPLHF
TRBD2 TRBJ2-1 few TRBV19 TGTGCCAGTAGTATTAGCGGGGGCAATGAGCAGTTCTTC CASSISGGNEQFF
NA TRBJ1-5 many TRBV7-9 TGTGCCAGCAGCTTAGAGGGGAAACAGCCCCAGCATTTT CASSLEGKQPQHF
NA TRBJ2-1 many TRBV6-6 TGTGCCAGCAGTTACCCGGACAATGAGCAGTTCTTC CASSYPDNEQFF
NA TRBJ1-4 many TRBV12-3/TRBV12-4 TGTGCCAGCAGTTATTCGGGCGATGGGCCGGGGGGTGAAAAACTGTTTTTT CASSYSGDGPGGEKLFF
TRBD1 TRBJ2-2 few TRBV19 TGTGCCAGTAGGGCTGGGACAGGGAACACCGGGGAGCTGTTTTTT CASRAGTGNTGELFF
NA TRBJ2-5 many TRBV3-1 TGTGCCAGCAGCCAGGATAGGGAGTTCCGGACCCAGTACTTC CASSQDREFRTQYF
TRBD2 TRBJ2-1 medium-sized TRBV10-3 TGTGCCATCCGTAGCGGGGGGGTAAACAATGAGCAGTTCTTC CAIRSGGVNNEQFF